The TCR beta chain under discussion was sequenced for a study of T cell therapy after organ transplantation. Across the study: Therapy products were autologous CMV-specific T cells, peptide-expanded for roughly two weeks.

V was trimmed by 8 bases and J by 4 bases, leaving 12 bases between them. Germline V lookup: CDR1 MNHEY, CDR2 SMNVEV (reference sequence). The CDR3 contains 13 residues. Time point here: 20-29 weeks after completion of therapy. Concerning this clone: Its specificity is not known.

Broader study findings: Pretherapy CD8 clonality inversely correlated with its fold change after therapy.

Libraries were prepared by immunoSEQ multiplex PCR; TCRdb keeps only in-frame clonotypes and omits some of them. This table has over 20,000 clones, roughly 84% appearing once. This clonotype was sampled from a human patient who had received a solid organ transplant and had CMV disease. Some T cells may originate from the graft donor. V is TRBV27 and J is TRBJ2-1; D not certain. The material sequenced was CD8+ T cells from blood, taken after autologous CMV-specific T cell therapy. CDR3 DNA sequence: TGTGCCAGCGCACTGGAACCTTACAATGAGCAGTTCTTC. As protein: CASALEPYNEQFF.